This passage covers 8 T cell receptor beta chains from one sample sequenced in a study of cytomegalovirus exposure and HLA in healthy donors. Vbeta (60) and Jbeta (13) primers were used in the PCR. Produced via immunoSEQ multiplex PCR; TCRdb's table is partial and in-frame only. The sample gives fewer than 250,000 clones, less than 80% of which show up once; 0.2% to 0.25% is in the top ten. Material: PBMCs. These receptors were obtained from a girl aged 2-15 years in good health and CMV-seronegative.

For the CDR3, the DNA is TGTGCCAGCAGCTTAGTGTCCAGGGCAGATTACTACGAGCAGTACTTC. Translation: CASSLVSRADYYEQYF. The V call is TRBV7-2, the J call TRBJ2-7, with TRBD1 as a possible D gene (5 bases). With 1 base removed from V and 3 bases from J, the gap between germline ends came to 16 bases. CDR3 size: 16 residues. Germline V gene data show CDR1 as SGHTA and CDR2 as FQGNSA.

As to this clone: Relative to the germline gene, one junction end is altered; a read error may explain this. The rearrangement uses TRBV2 and TRBJ1-2; 10 bases are a match to TRBD1. CDR1 SNHLY and CDR2 FYNNEI come from the germline V gene. This CDR3 spans 8 amino acids. In DNA, the CDR3 is TGTGCCAGCGGGACAGGGGACTTC. It translates to CASGTGDF. Full variable domain (remainder filled in from reference TRBV2 and TRBJ1-2): EPEVTQTPSHQVTQMGQEVILRCVPISNHLYFYWYRQILGQKVEFLVSFYNNEISEKSEIFDDQFSVERPDGSNFTLKIRSTKLEDSAMYFCASGTGDFGSGTRLTVV.

V is TRBV29-1 and J is TRBJ1-4; D is unresolved. This CDR3 contains 10 residues. The ends were cut back, 5 bases at V and 8 bases at J, with 6 bases in the middle. CDR1 is SQVTM, CDR2 ANQGSEA, per germline. The CDR3 reads CSVLREKLFF. DNA of the CDR3: TGCAGCGTTTTGAGGGAAAAACTGTTTTTT.

This rearrangement joins TRBV9 to TRBJ1-2, with a tentative D call TRBD1 (6 bases). Germline CDR1 SGDLS, CDR2 YYNGEE. The V end was cut by 0 bases, the J end by 1 base, with 10 bases between. This CDR3 has 15 amino acids. The CDR3 sequence: CASSVEGGLNYGYTF. CDR3 bases: TGTGCCAGCAGCGTAGAGGGGGGGCTTAACTATGGCTACACCTTC. The full variable domain, rest sourced from reference TRBV9 and TRBJ1-2, is DSGVTQTPKHLITATGQRVTLRCSPRSGDLSVYWYQQSLDQGLQFLIQYYNGEERAKGNILERFSAQQFPDLHSELNLSSLELGDSALYFCASSVEGGLNYGYTFGSGTRLTVV.

This chain uses TRBV10-1 with TRBJ2-7, with D possibly matching TRBD2 (5 bases). Germline lookup yields CDR1 WNHNN and CDR2 SYGVQD (reference sequence). This CDR3 is 13 amino acids long. Trimming removed 7 bases from V and 2 bases from J, with 12 bases in between. CDR3 amino acids: CASNGREAYEQYF. As DNA, the CDR3 is TGCGCCAGCAACGGACGGGAAGCCTACGAGCAGTACTTC.

CDR3 coding DNA: TGTGCCAGCAGCTTACGTAGCGGGGAGCCCGGGGAGCTGTTTTTT. Amino acid sequence: CASSLRSGEPGELFF. V usage is TRBV11-3 and J usage is TRBJ2-2; TRBD2 matches 8 bases. CDR1 is SGHNT, CDR2 YENEEA, per germline. V lost 2 bases to trimming and J lost 6 bases; unmatched junction nucleotides: 5. This CDR3 region has 15 residues.

The chain links TRBV2 to TRBJ2-2; the match to TRBD2 covers 9 bases. Germline-derived CDR1 and CDR2 are SNHLY and FYNNEI. V shed 8 bases, J shed 3 bases, and the junction held 7 bases outside the gene matches. The CDR3 totals 15 residues. As DNA, the CDR3 is TGTGCCAGCTGGGCGGGAGGGGCCGACACCGGGGAGCTGTTTTTT. Amino acids: CASWAGGADTGELFF. Filled out from reference TRBV2 and TRBJ2-2, the complete variable domain reads EPEVTQTPSHQVTQMGQEVILRCVPISNHLYFYWYRQILGQKVEFLVSFYNNEISEKSEIFDDQFSVERPDGSNFTLKIRSTKLEDSAMYFCASWAGGADTGELFFGEGSRLTVL.

The rearrangement joins TRBV7-2 to TRBJ1-2; D remains ambiguous. This CDR3 is built from 13 residues. Per the germline V gene, CDR1 is SGHTA and CDR2 is FQGNSA. Trimming removed 1 base at V and 5 bases at J, with 8 bases between. In DNA, the CDR3 is TGTGCCAGCAGCTTAGTTTCAATTTATGGCTACACCTTC. This codes for CASSLVSIYGYTF.